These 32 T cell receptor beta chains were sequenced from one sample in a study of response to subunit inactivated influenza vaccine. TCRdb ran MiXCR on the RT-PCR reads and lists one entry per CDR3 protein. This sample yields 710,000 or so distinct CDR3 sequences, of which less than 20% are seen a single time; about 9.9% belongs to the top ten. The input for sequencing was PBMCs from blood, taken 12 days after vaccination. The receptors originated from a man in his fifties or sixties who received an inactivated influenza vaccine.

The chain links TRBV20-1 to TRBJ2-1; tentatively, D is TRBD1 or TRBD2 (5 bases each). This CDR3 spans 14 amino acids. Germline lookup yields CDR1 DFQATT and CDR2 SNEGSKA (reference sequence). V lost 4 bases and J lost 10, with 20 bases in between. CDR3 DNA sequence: TGCAGTGCTATAACCGGGACGCCTGATAGGGAGCAGTTCTTC. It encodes CSAITGTPDREQFF.

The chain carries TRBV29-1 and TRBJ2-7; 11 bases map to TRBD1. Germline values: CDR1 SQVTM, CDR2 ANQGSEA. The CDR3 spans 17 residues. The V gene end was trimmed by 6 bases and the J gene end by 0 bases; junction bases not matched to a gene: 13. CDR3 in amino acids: CSVGQGAMSGSSYEQYF. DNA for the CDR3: TGCAGCGTAGGACAGGGGGCGATGAGCGGGAGCTCCTACGAGCAGTACTTC.

CDR3 region: CASTIRSSPGPNRNYGYTF. The CDR3 region has the DNA TGTGCCAGCACTATCAGGTCGTCCCCGGGACCCAACCGAAACTATGGCTACACCTTC. This chain links TRBV6-1 with TRBJ1-2, with a weak D call TRBD1 (5 bases). The ends were cut back, 7 bases at V and 2 bases at J, with 29 bases in the middle. The CDR3 sequence is 19 residues long. Per the germline V gene, CDR1 is MNHNS and CDR2 is SASEGT.

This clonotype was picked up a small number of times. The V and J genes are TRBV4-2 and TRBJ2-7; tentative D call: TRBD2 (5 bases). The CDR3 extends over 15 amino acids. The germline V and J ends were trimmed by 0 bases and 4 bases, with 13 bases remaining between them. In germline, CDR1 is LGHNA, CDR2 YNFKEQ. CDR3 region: CASSQDRRQIYEQYF. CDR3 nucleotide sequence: TGTGCCAGCAGCCAAGATCGGAGGCAGATATACGAGCAGTACTTC.

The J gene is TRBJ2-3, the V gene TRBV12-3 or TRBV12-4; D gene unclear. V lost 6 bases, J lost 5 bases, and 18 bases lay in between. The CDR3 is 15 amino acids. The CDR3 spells CASRGLEPAEDTQYF. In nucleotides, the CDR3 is TGTGCCAGCAGGGGTCTAGAACCGGCAGAAGATACGCAGTATTTT.

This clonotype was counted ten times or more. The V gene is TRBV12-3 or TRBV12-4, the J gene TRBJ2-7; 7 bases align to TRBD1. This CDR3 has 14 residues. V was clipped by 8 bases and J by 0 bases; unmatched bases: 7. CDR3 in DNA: TGTGCCAGCGGCGTGGGACAGAGCTCCTACGAGCAGTACTTC. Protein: CASGVGQSSYEQYF.

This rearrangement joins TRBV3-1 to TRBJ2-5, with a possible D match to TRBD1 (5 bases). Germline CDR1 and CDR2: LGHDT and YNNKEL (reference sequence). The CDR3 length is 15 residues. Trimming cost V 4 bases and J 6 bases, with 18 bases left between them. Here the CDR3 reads CASSPLAGGAKTQYF. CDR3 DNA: TGTGCCAGCAGCCCGCTCGCCGGTGGGGCGAAGACCCAGTACTTC.

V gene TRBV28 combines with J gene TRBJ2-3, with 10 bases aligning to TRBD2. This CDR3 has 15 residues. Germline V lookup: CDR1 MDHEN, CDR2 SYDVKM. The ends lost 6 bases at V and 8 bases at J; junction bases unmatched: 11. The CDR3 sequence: CASSPSGRVWGTQYF. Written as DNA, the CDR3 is TGTGCCAGCAGCCCGAGCGGGAGGGTCTGGGGTACGCAGTATTTT. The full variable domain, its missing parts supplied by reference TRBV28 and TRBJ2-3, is DVKVTQSSRYLVKRTGEKVFLECVQDMDHENMFWYRQDPGLGLRLIYFSYDVKMKEKGDIPEGYSVSREKKERFSLILESASTNQTSMYLCASSPSGRVWGTQYFGPGTRLTVL.

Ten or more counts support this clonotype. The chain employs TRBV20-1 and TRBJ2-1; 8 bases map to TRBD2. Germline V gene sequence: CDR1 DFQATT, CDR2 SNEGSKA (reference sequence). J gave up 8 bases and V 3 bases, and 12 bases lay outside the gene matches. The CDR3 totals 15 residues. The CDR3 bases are TGCAGTGCTAGGGGAGGGACTAGGACATGGGATGAGCAGTTCTTC. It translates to CSARGGTRTWDEQFF.

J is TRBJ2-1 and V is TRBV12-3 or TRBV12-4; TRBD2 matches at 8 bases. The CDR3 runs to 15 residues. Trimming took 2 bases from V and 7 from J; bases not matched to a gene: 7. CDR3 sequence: CASSLRSGGKNEQFF. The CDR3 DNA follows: TGTGCCAGCAGTTTAAGGTCGGGGGGGAAAAATGAGCAGTTCTTC.

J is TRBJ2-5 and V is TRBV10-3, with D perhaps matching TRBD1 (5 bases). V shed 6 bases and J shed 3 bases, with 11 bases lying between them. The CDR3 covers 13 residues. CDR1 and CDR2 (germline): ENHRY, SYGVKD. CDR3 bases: TGTGCCATCAGGTCAGGGTGGGAAGAGACCCAGTACTTC. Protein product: CAIRSGWEETQYF.

The CDR3 DNA reads TGTGCCAGCAGCCAGGGCCCCTTACAGGGGGACAATCAGCCCCAGCATTTT. It specifies CASSQGPLQGDNQPQHF. The V and J genes are TRBV4-2 and TRBJ1-5; 8 bases are shared with TRBD1. This CDR3 comprises 17 residues. Trimming at V came to 3 bases and at J to 3 bases, leaving 10 bases not matched to a gene. Germline loops: CDR1 LGHNA, CDR2 YNFKEQ.

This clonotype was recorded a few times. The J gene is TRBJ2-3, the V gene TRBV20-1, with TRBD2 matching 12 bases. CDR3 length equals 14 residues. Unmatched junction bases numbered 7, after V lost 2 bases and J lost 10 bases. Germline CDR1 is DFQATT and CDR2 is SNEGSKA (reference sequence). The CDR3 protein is CSARTLAGGRAQYF. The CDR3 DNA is TGCAGTGCTAGAACACTAGCGGGGGGCCGGGCGCAGTATTTT.

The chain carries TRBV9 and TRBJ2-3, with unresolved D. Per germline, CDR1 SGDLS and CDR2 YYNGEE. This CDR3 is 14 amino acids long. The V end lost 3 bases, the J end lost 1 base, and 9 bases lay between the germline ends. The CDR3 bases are TGTGCCAGCAGCGCCCAGTGGGGCACAGATACGCAGTATTTT. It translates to CASSAQWGTDTQYF.

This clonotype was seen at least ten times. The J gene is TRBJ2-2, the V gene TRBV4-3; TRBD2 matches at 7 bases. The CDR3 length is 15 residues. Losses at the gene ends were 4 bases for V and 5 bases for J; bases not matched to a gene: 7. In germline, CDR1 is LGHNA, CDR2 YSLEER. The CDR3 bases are TGCGCCAGCAGCCCTCTCCGGGGGGTAACCGGGGAGCTGTTTTTT. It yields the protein CASSPLRGVTGELFF.

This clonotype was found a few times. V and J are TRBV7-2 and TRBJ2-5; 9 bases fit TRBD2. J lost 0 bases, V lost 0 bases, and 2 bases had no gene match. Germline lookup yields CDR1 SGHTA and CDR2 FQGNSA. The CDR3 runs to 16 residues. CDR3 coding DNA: TGTGCCAGCAGCTTAGCCATAGCGGGGGACCAAGAGACCCAGTACTTC. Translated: CASSLAIAGDQETQYF.

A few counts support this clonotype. In nucleotides, the CDR3 is TGTGCCTGGAGTGTGGGAATTTGGACGTCCGGCTACACCTTC. Protein product: CAWSVGIWTSGYTF. The chain carries TRBV30 and TRBJ1-2; D not resolved. Germline assignment: CDR1 GTSNPN and CDR2 SVGIG (reference sequence). V shed 0 bases and J shed 8 bases, with 16 bases lying between them. This CDR3 is 14 amino acids long.

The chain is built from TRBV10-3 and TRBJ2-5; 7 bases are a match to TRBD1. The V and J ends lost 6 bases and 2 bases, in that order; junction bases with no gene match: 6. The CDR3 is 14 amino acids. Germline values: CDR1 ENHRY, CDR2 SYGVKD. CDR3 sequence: CAISPRTGQETQYF. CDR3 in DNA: TGTGCCATCAGCCCCAGGACAGGTCAAGAGACCCAGTACTTC.

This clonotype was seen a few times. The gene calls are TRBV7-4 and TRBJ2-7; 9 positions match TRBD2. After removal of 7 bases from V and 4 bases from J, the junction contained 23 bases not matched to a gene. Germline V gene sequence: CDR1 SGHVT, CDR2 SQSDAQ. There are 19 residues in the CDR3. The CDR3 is CASTAQLREGPKERYEQYF. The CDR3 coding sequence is TGTGCCAGCACCGCCCAGTTGCGGGAGGGCCCTAAGGAAAGGTACGAGCAGTACTTC.

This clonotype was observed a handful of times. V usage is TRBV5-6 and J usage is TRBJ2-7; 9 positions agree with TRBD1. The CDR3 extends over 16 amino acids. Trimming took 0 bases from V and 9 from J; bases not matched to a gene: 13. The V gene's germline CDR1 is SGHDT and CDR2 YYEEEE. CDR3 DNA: TGTGCCAGCAGCTTGGTCCCCGGGACAGGGCCTTTTGGGCAGTACTTC. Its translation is CASSLVPGTGPFGQYF.

CDR3 residues: CASSLTAGAFNEQFF. CDR3 coding DNA: TGCGCCAGCAGTTTGACTGCGGGGGCCTTCAATGAGCAGTTCTTC. The V call is TRBV5-1, the J call TRBJ2-1; D perhaps matches TRBD2 (7 bases). This CDR3 comprises 15 residues. The V end lost 5 bases, the J end lost 6 bases, and 18 bases lay between the germline ends. Germline CDR1 and CDR2: SGHRS and YFSETQ.

The CDR3 DNA reads TGTGCCAGCAGCCCCCCTCCGGGGAATGAGCAGTTCTTC. Protein product: CASSPPPGNEQFF. The rearrangement uses TRBV28 and TRBJ2-1, with D perhaps matching TRBD2 (5 bases). Germline lookup yields CDR1 MDHEN and CDR2 SYDVKM. The CDR3 has 13 amino acids. The V and J ends lost 6 bases and 7 bases respectively, with 13 bases between them.

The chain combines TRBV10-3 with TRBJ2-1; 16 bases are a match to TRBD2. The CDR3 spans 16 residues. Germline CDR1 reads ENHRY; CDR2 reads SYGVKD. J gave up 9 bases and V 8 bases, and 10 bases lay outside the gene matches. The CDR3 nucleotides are TGTGCCATCGGGACTAGCGGGGGGGCCCGTCCCACTGAGCAGTTCTTC. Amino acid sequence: CAIGTSGGARPTEQFF.

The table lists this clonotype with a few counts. CDR3 sequence reads: CASSDPSSSGYSYEQYF. Here the CDR3 DNA reads TGTGCCAGCAGTGACCCATCCTCTAGCGGTTACTCCTACGAGCAGTACTTC. This chain connects TRBV2 to TRBJ2-7; 7 positions match TRBD2. CDR3 length: 17 residues. The germline CDR1 and CDR2 sequences are SNHLY and FYNNEI. With 3 bases clipped from V and 0 bases from J, the junction kept 11 bases outside the gene matches.

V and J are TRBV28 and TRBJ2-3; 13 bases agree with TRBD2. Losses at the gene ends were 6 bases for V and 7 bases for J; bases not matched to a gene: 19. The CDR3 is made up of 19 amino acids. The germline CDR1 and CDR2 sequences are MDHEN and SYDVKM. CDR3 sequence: CASSTGLAGVPSPGYTQYF. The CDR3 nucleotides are TGTGCCAGCAGCACCGGACTAGCGGGAGTTCCTTCCCCCGGTTATACGCAGTATTTT.

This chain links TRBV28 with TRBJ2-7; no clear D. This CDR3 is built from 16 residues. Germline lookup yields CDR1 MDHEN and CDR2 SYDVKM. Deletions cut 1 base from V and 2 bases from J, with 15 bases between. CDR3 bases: TGTGCCAGCAGTTTATTTGGGGTGCTAGGAGCCTACGAGCAGTACTTC. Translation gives CASSLFGVLGAYEQYF.

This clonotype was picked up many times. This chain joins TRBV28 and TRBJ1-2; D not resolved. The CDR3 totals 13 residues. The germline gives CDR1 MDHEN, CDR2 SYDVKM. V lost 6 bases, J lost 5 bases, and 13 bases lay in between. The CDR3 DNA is TGTGCCAGCAGCACCCGATATGGGTATGGCTACACCTTC. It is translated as CASSTRYGYGYTF.

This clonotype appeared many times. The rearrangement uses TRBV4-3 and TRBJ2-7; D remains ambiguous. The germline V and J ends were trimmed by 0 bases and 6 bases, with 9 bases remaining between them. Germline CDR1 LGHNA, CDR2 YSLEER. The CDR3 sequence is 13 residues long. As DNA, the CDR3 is TGCGCCAGCAGCCAAGATCCCTGGGGCGAGCAGTACTTC. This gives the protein CASSQDPWGEQYF.

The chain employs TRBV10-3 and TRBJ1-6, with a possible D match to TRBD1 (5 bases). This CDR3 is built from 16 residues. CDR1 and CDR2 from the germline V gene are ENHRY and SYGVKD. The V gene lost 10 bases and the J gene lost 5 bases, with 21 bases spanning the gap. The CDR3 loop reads CATSEGFGRDNSPLHF. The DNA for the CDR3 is TGTGCCACCTCAGAAGGCTTTGGCAGGGATAATTCACCCCTCCACTTT.

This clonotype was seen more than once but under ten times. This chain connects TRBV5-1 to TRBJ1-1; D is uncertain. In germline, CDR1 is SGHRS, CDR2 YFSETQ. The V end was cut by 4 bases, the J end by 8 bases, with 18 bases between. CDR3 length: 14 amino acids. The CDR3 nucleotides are TGCGCCAGCAGCAGGGTACAAGGGAACGCCGAAGCTTTCTTT. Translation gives CASSRVQGNAEAFF.

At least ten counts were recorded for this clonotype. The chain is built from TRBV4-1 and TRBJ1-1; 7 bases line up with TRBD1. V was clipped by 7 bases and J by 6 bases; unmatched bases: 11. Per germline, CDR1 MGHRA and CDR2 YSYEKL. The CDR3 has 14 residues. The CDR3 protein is CASTRTGQDPEAFF. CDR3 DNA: TGCGCCAGCACCCGTACCGGACAGGACCCTGAAGCTTTCTTT.

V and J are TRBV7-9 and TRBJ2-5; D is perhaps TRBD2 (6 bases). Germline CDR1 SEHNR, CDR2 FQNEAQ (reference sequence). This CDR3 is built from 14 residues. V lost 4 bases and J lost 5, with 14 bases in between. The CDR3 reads CASSSLSGSETQYF. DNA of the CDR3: TGTGCCAGCAGCTCATTGAGCGGGTCCGAGACCCAGTACTTC.